This T cell receptor beta chain stems from a study of blood T cell repertoires in COVID-19. As for the study in general: The origin of the acute and convalescent COVID-19 samples was the United States, Italy and Spain. Sources were T cells, B-cell-depleted T cells, or PBMCs; the material itself was cDNA or gDNA.

V trimming: 2 bases; J trimming: 1 base; junction bases outside the gene matches: 2. Germline loops: CDR1 ENHRY, CDR2 SYGVKD. This CDR3 spans 15 amino acids. Original methodology: Quantification of nucleated cells was approximated via reference gene primer amplification. The method was immunoSEQ multiplex PCR; TCRdb's version includes in-frame clones alone and lacks a portion of them. That table is the source of V, J and clone size, and D and trimming were worked out from the DNA. The table lists about 85,000 clones, approximately 80% of them singletons. The chain uses TRBV10-3 and TRBJ2-1; 7 positions agree with TRBD2. The sequenced sample consisted of peripheral blood. This TCR was recovered from a man aged 65 to 85 with acute or convalescent COVID-19. CDR3: CAISEARGSYNEQFF. CDR3 nucleotide sequence: TGTGCCATCAGTGAGGCGCGGGGGTCCTACAATGAGCAGTTCTTC.